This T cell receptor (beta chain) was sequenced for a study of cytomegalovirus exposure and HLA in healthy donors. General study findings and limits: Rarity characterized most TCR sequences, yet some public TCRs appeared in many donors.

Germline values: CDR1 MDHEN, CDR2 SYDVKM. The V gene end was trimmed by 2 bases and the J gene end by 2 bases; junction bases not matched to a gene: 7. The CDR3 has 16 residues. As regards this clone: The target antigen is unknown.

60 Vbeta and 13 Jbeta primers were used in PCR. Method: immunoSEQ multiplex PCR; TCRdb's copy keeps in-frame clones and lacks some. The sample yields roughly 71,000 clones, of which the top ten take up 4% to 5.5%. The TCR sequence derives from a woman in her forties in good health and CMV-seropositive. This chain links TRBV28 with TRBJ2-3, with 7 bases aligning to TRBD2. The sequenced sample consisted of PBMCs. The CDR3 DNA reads TGTGCCAGCAGTTTAGTCATAGCGGGCTTCACAGATACGCAGTATTTT. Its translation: CASSLVIAGFTDTQYF.